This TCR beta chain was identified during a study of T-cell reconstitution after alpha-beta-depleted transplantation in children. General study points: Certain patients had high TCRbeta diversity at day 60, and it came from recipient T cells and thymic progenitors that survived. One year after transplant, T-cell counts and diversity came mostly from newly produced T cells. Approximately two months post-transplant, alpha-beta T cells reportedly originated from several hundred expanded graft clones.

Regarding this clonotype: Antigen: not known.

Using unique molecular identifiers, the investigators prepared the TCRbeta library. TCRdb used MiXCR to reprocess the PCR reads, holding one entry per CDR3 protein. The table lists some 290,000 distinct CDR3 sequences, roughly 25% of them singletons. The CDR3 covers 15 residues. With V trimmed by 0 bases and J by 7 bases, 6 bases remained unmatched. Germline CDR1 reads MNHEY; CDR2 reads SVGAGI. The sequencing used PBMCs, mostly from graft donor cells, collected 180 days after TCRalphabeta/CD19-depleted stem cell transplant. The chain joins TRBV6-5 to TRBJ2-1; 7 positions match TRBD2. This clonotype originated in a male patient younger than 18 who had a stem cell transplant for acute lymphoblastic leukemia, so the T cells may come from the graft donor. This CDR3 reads CASSYSAGVWNEQFF. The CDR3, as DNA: TGTGCCAGCAGTTACTCGGCGGGAGTTTGGAATGAGCAGTTCTTC.